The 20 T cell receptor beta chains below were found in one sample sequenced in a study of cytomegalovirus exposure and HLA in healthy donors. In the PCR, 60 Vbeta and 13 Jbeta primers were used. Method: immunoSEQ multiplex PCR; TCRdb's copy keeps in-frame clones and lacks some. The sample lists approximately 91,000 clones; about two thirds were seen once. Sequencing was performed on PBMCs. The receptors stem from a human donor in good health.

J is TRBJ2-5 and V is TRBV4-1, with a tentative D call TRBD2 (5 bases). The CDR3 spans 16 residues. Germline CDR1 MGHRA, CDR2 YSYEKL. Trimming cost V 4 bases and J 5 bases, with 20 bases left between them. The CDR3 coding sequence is TGCGCCAGCAGCCGCCCGGGAATGAGACGGCGGGAGACCCAGTACTTC. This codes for CASSRPGMRRRETQYF.

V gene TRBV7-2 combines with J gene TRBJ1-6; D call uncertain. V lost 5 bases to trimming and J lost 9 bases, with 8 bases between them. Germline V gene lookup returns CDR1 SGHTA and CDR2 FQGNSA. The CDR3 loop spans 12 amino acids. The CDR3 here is CASSPVGSPLHF. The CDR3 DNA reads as TGTGCCAGCAGCCCGGTTGGTTCACCCCTCCACTTT. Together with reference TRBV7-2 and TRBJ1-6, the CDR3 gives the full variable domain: GAGVSQSPSNKVTEKGKDVELRCDPISGHTALYWYRQSLGQGLEFLIYFQGNSAPDKSGLPSDRFSAERTGGSVSTLTIQRTQQEDSAVYLCASSPVGSPLHFGNGTRLTVT.

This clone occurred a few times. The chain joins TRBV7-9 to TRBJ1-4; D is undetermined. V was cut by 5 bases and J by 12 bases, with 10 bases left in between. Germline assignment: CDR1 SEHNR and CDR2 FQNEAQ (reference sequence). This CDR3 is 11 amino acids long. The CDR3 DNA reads TGTGCCAGCAGCCCCGAGCGACAACTGTTTTTT. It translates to CASSPERQLFF.

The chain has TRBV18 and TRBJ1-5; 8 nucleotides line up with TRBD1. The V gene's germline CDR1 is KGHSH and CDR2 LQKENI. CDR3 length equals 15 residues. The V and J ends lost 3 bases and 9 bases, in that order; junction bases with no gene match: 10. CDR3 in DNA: TGTGCCAGCTCACCGGGGACAGGAGGGGGTCGGCCCCAGCATTTT. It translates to CASSPGTGGGRPQHF.

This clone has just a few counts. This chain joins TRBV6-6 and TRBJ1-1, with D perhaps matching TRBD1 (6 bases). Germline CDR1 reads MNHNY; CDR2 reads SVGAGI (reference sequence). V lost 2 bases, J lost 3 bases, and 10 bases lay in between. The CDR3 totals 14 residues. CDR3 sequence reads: CASSYKGVDTEAFF. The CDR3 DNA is TGTGCCAGCAGTTACAAGGGGGTGGACACTGAAGCTTTCTTT.

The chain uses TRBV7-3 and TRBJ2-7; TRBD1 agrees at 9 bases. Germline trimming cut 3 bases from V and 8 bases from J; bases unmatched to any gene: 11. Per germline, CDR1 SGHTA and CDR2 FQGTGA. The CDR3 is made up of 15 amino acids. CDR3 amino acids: CASSFYSGTGKKQYF. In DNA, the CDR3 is TGTGCCAGCAGCTTTTATTCCGGGACAGGGAAAAAGCAGTACTTC.

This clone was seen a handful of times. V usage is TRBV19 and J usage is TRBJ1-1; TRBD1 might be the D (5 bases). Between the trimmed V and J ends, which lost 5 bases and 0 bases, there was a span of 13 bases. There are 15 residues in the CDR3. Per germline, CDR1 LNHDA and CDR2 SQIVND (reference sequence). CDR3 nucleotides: TGTGCCAGTAGTTTGGGGCCGGCGGTGAACACTGAAGCTTTCTTT. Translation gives CASSLGPAVNTEAFF.

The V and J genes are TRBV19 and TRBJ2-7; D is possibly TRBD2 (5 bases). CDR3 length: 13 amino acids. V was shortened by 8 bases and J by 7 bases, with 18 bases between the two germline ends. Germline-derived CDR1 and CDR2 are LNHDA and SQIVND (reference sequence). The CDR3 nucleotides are TGTGCCAGTCGCGGGTCGTCAATGCTAGAGCAGTACTTC. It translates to CASRGSSMLEQYF.

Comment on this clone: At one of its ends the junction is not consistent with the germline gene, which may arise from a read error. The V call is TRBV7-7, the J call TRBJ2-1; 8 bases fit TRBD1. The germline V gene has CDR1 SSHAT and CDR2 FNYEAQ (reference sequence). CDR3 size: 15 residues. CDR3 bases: TGTGCTAGCAGCGAGAGGTGGACAGGGCTTCATGAGCAGTTCTTC. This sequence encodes CASSERWTGLHEQFF. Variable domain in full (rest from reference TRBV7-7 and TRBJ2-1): GAGVSQSPRYKVTKRGQDVTLRCDPISSHATLYWYQQALGQGPEFLTYFNYEAQPDKSGLPSDRFSAERPEGSISTLTIQRTEQRDSAMYRCASSERWTGLHEQFFGPGTRLTVL.

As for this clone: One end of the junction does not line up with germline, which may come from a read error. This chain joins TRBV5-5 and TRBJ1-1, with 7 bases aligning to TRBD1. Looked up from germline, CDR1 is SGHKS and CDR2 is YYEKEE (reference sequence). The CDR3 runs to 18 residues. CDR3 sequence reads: CASSPAPGGSTFNTEAFF. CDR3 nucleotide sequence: TGCGCCAGCAGCCCCGCACCAGGGGGGTCCACCTTCAACACTGAAGCTTTCTTT. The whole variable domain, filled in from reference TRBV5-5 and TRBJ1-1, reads DAGVTQSPTHLIKTRGQQVTLRCSPISGHKSVSWYQQVLGQGPQFIFQYYEKEERGRGNFPDRFSARQFPNYSSELNVNALLLGDSALYLCASSPAPGGSTFNTEAFFGQGTRLTVV.

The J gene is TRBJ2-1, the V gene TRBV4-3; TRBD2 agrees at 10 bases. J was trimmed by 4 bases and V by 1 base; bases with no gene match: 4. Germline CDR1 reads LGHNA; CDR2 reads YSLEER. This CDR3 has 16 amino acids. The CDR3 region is CASSQGLLAGYNEQFF. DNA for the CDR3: TGCGCCAGCAGCCAAGGATTACTAGCGGGGTACAATGAGCAGTTCTTC.

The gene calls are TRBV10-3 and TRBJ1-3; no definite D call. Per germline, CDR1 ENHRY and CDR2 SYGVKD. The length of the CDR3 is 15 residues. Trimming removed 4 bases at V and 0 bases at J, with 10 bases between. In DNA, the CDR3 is TGTGCCATCAGTGGGACGGGAACCTCTGGAAACACCATATATTTT. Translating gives CAISGTGTSGNTIYF.

CDR3 DNA sequence: TGTGCCAGCAGTCCTGACAGGGAGAGTGGCTACACCTTC. Its translation is CASSPDRESGYTF. V and J are TRBV6-6 and TRBJ1-2; 7 bases map to TRBD1. With V trimmed by 5 bases and J by 7 bases, 7 bases remained unmatched. Germline-derived CDR1 and CDR2 are MNHNY and SVGAGI (reference sequence). This CDR3 is 13 amino acids long.

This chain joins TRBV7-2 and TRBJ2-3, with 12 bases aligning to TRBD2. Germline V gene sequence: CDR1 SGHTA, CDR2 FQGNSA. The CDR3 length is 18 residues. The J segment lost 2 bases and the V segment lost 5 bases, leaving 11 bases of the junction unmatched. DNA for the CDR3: TGTGCCAGCAGCCGGTACCCTAGCGGGGGGGCTATCACAGATACGCAGTATTTT. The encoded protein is CASSRYPSGGAITDTQYF.

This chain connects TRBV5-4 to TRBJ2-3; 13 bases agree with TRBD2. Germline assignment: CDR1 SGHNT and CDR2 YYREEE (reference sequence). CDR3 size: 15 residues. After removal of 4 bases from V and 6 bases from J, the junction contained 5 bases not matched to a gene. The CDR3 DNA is TGTGCCAGCAGCCCCGGGACTAGCGGGGTCGATACGCAGTATTTT. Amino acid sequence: CASSPGTSGVDTQYF.

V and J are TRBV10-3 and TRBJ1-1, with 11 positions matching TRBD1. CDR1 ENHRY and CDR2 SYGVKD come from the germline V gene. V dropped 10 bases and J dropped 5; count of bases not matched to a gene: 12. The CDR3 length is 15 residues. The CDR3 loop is CATSRDRGLPTEAFF. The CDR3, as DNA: TGTGCCACGAGCCGGGACAGGGGGTTACCTACTGAAGCTTTCTTT.

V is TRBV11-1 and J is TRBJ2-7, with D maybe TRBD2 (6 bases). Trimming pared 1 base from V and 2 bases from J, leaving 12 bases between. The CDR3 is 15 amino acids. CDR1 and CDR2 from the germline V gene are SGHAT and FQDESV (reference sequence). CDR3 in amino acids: CASSLELAAPYEQYF. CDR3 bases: TGTGCCAGCAGCTTAGAACTAGCTGCCCCCTACGAGCAGTACTTC.

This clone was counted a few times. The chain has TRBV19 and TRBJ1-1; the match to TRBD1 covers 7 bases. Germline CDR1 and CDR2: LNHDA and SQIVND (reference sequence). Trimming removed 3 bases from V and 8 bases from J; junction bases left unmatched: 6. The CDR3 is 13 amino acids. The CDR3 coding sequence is TGTGCCAGTAGTATGGGGACAGTCCCCGAAGCTTTCTTT. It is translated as CASSMGTVPEAFF.

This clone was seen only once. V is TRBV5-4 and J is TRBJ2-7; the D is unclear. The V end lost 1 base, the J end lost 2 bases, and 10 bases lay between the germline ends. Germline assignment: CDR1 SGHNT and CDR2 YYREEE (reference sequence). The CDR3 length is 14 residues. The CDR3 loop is CASSLTTVPYEQYF. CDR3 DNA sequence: TGTGCCAGCAGCTTGACCACGGTTCCCTACGAGCAGTACTTC.

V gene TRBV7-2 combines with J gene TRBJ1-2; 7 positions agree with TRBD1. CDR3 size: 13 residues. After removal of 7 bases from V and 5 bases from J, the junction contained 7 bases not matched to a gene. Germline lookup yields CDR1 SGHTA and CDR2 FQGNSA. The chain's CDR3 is CASTRQGGYGYTF. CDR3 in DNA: TGTGCCAGCACCCGACAGGGTGGGTATGGCTACACCTTC. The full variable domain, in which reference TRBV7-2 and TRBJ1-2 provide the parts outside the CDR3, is GAGVSQSPSNKVTEKGKDVELRCDPISGHTALYWYRQSLGQGLEFLIYFQGNSAPDKSGLPSDRFSAERTGGSVSTLTIQRTQQEDSAVYLCASTRQGGYGYTFGSGTRLTVV.